This is a list of T cell receptor beta chains from one sample in a study of blood T cell repertoires in COVID-19. Sequencing used immunoSEQ multiplex PCR; TCRdb keeps in-frame clones, though not all of them. This repertoire shows about 300,000 clones, around 85% found once; its top ten account for almost 1.5%. Sequenced: peripheral blood. These receptor sequences come from a human donor with COVID-19, enrolled during active disease. The donor label of this sample is uncertain. The CDR3 runs from the conserved cysteine through the conserved F or W. Each record gives: D gene, clone size, V gene, J gene, CDR3 protein, CDR3 DNA. D genes are given only for firm matches. Clone size is stated in some rows and not others, as once, few, many or a class when expanded.

-	-	TRBV11-3	TRBJ2-1	CASSQRVVEEQFF	TGTGCCAGCAGCCAGAGGGTGGTGGAGGAGCAGTTCTTC
TRBD2	-	TRBV3-1/TRBV3-2	TRBJ2-7	CASSQGGLAGVGEQYF	TGTGCCAGCAGCCAAGGGGGACTAGCGGGAGTAGGCGAGCAGTACTTC
TRBD2	once	TRBV18	TRBJ2-7	CASSPGLAGGRNEQYF	TGTGCCAGCTCCCCCGGACTAGCGGGAGGGAGGAACGAGCAGTACTTC
-	-	TRBV6-2/TRBV6-3	TRBJ1-2	CASSLQGFGYTF	TGTGCCAGCAGTTTACAGGGTTTTGGCTACACCTTC
-	-	TRBV2	TRBJ1-1	CASRGDTSRTEAFF	TGTGCCAGCAGGGGGGACACGTCGAGAACTGAAGCTTTCTTT
-	few	TRBV28	TRBJ1-2	CASSLQGFSGYTF	TGTGCCAGCAGTCTACAGGGCTTCTCTGGCTACACCTTC
TRBD1	-	TRBV24-1	TRBJ2-6	CATSDPGTGGSGANVLTF	TGTGCCACCAGTGACCCCGGGACAGGGGGCTCTGGGGCCAACGTCCTGACTTTC
TRBD2	-	TRBV28	TRBJ2-3	CASRLLAGELDTQYF	TGTGCCAGCAGATTACTAGCGGGAGAGTTGGATACGCAGTATTTT
TRBD1	-	TRBV18	TRBJ2-7	CASSPPGAGGYPYEQYF	TGTGCCAGCTCACCACCCGGAGCAGGGGGCTACCCCTACGAGCAGTACTTC
-	-	TRBV19	TRBJ1-1	CASTTDGGRGTEAFF	TGTGCCAGTACTACCGACGGGGGGCGGGGCACTGAAGCTTTCTTT